The next 15 T cell receptor beta chains were all read from a single sample in a study of CD8+ T cells in alopecia areata. Sequencing used cDNA as its template, made by extracting RNA and reverse transcribing it. Profiled with immunoSEQ multiplex PCR; TCRdb holds only in-frame clones, not every one. Of 150,000 or so clones in the sample, over 45% were seen once. The sample consisted of CD4+ T cells sorted from blood. These receptors were taken from a human donor with alopecia areata.

The CDR3 sequence: CSVRWTVGMNTEAFF. The DNA of the CDR3 is TGCAGCGTGCGATGGACCGTGGGGATGAACACTGAAGCTTTCTTT. The rearrangement joins TRBV29-1 to TRBJ1-1; D gene unclear. Germline V gene data show CDR1 as SQVTM and CDR2 as ANQGSEA. Trimming took 6 bases from V and 0 from J, leaving 17 bases between them. The CDR3 totals 15 residues.

V is TRBV5-1 and J is TRBJ1-2; D gene ambiguous. V was trimmed by 1 base and J by 3 bases, leaving 7 bases between them. The CDR3 contains 13 residues. From germline, CDR1 is SGHRS and CDR2 YFSETQ. CDR3 loop: CASSLTEHYGYTF. As DNA, the CDR3 is TGCGCCAGCAGCTTGACAGAGCACTATGGCTACACCTTC.

The chain is built from TRBV30 and TRBJ1-5; D remains ambiguous. Germline assignment: CDR1 GTSNPN and CDR2 SVGIG (reference sequence). V gave up 3 bases and J gave up 6 bases, with 12 bases separating them. This CDR3 is 13 amino acids long. The CDR3: CAWSLGSTQPQHF. CDR3 coding DNA: TGTGCCTGGAGCCTAGGGTCGACTCAGCCCCAGCATTTT.

This sequence joins TRBV23-1 and TRBJ2-2; maybe TRBD2 (5 bases). TRBV23-1 is an ORF, and what it does is uncertain. CDR3 size: 13 residues. V dropped 8 bases and J dropped 3 bases, with 10 bases sitting between them. Here the CDR3 reads CASASLDTGELFF. The CDR3 bases are TGCGCCAGCGCTAGCTTGGACACCGGGGAGCTGTTTTTT.

V gene TRBV27 combines with J gene TRBJ2-3, with TRBD1 matching 7 bases. This CDR3 has 14 residues. V was pared by 0 bases and J by 3 bases, with 0 bases of the junction left unmatched. Germline CDR1 and CDR2: MNHEY and SMNVEV (reference sequence). As DNA, the CDR3 is TGTGCCAGCAGTTTATCGACAGGGACAGATACGCAGTATTTT. Amino acids: CASSLSTGTDTQYF.

This clone was counted ten times or more. The chain joins TRBV9 to TRBJ2-1; 9 positions agree with TRBD1. The V gene's germline CDR1 is SGDLS and CDR2 YYNGEE. This CDR3 contains 18 residues. Unmatched junction bases numbered 18, after V lost 4 bases and J lost 7 bases. The CDR3 DNA reads TGTGCCAGCAGCCCACGGGGGATCCGGGACAGGGAAGGGAATGAGCAGTTCTTC. Amino acids: CASSPRGIRDREGNEQFF.

The rearrangement links TRBV27 to TRBJ2-1; tentatively, D is TRBD2 (6 bases). CDR1 MNHEY and CDR2 SMNVEV come from the germline V gene (reference sequence). V lost 3 bases, J lost 7 bases, and 13 bases lay in between. The length of the CDR3 is 14 residues. The CDR3 spells CASSFGGPGNEQFF. CDR3 DNA sequence: TGTGCCAGCAGTTTCGGAGGGCCGGGGAATGAGCAGTTCTTC.

The chain is built from TRBV7-2 and TRBJ2-5, with D perhaps TRBD1 or TRBD2 (5 bases each). The germline V gene has CDR1 SGHTA and CDR2 FQGNSA. The CDR3 consists of 14 residues. V lost 1 base and J 3 bases, leaving 9 bases between the germline ends. The CDR3 loop reads CASSLGGGKETQYF. The CDR3 bases are TGTGCCAGCAGCTTAGGTGGGGGTAAAGAGACCCAGTACTTC.

This clone came up many times. This chain uses TRBV5-4 with TRBJ2-3; possible D gene TRBD2, 6 bases. The CDR3 extends over 17 amino acids. CDR1 is SGHNT and CDR2 is YYREEE in the germline V gene (reference sequence). V was pared by 3 bases and J by 6 bases, with 23 bases between. CDR3 nucleotides: TGTGCCAGCAGCTACTACCAGCGGGCCGTCCCCCACGATACGCAGTATTTT. Translation gives CASSYYQRAVPHDTQYF.

The rearrangement uses TRBV7-9 and TRBJ2-7, with D possibly TRBD1 on 7 matching bases. Looked up from germline, CDR1 is SEHNR and CDR2 is FQNEAQ (reference sequence). V lost 3 bases to trimming and J lost 5 bases, with 11 bases between them. The CDR3 is 13 amino acids. The CDR3 spells CASSFQGGNEQYF. The CDR3 DNA reads TGTGCCAGCAGCTTCCAGGGGGGCAACGAGCAGTACTTC. Drawing the rest from reference TRBV7-9 and TRBJ2-7, the complete variable domain is DTGVSQNPRHKITKRGQNVTFRCDPISEHNRLYWYRQTLGQGPEFLTYFQNEAQLEKSRLLSDRFSAERPKGSFSTLEIQRTEQGDSAMYLCASSFQGGNEQYFGPGTRLTVT.

The rearrangement links TRBV28 to TRBJ1-5; D is undetermined. Germline CDR1 reads MDHEN; CDR2 reads SYDVKM. The V and J ends lost 6 bases and 10 bases respectively, with 16 bases between them. The CDR3 runs to 13 residues. Here the CDR3 DNA reads TGTGCCAGCAGCCCGGGAGCCTCCTTCCCCCAGCATTTT. Translating it yields CASSPGASFPQHF.

This clone was seen a handful of times. As DNA, the CDR3 is TGTGCCAGCAGTTTTCCAACCGTAAGCTATGGCTACACCTTC. Translated, it gives CASSFPTVSYGYTF. The V call is TRBV28, the J call TRBJ1-2, with no clear D. There are 14 residues in the CDR3. The V gene's germline CDR1 is MDHEN and CDR2 SYDVKM. The V gene lost 3 bases and the J gene lost 4 bases, with 12 bases spanning the gap.

This clone has only a few counts. V is TRBV6-5 and J is TRBJ1-5; no clear D. Trimming cost V 5 bases and J 9 bases, with 14 bases left between them. CDR3 size: 13 residues. The V gene's germline CDR1 is MNHEY and CDR2 SVGAGI. The CDR3 coding sequence is TGTGCCAGCAGTCCAACCCATGACTTGCCCCAGCATTTT. Protein sequence: CASSPTHDLPQHF.

This chain links TRBV2 with TRBJ1-4; TRBD1 aligns across 8 bases. The CDR3 covers 16 residues. With 5 bases clipped from V and 0 bases from J, the junction kept 5 bases outside the gene matches. Germline CDR1 SNHLY, CDR2 FYNNEI. In nucleotides, the CDR3 is TGTGCCAGCAGTAGACAGGGGCCTGCAACTAATGAAAAACTGTTTTTT. The encoded protein is CASSRQGPATNEKLFF.

The chain has TRBV19 and TRBJ1-5, with D unresolved. The CDR3 consists of 12 residues. Germline lookup yields CDR1 LNHDA and CDR2 SQIVND (reference sequence). V lost 4 bases to trimming and J lost 4 bases, with 5 bases between them. CDR3 nucleotide sequence: TGTGCCAGTAGTAGAGAGAATCAGCCCCAGCATTTT. Protein product: CASSRENQPQHF.